The clone carrying this TCR beta chain was seen only a few times. The data originate from a study of T cells after yellow fever vaccination. Study context: Preparing low-cell-number fractions relied on SMART-Seq v4 Ultra Low Input.

It was through 5'RACE template switching that TCR cDNA was made, with a universal primer site and UMIs added. MiXCR was run by TCRdb on the 5' RACE reads, yielding one entry per CDR3 protein. The sample includes approximately 550,000 distinct CDR3 sequences, 15% to 20% of them seen just once. Source: PBMCs, taken 15 days after the yellow fever booster vaccination. The receptor's source is a man aged 25-45 years who received the YFV17D yellow fever vaccine.

The CDR3 bases are TGCAGTGCTAGAGATCCAGGACTAGCGGGAGATGAGCAGTTCTTC. Protein product: CSARDPGLAGDEQFF. The V gene is TRBV20-1, the J gene TRBJ2-1; TRBD2 matches 13 bases. The germline V gene encodes CDR1 DFQATT and CDR2 SNEGSKA (reference sequence). J lost 8 bases, V lost 0 bases, and 4 bases had no gene match. This CDR3 contains 15 residues.